In this sample, the clone carrying this TCR beta chain turned up a few times. Its target is not known. 5'RACE primed from the constant segment yielded TCR alpha and TCR beta cDNA libraries bearing sample barcodes and UMIs. MiXCR was run by TCRdb on the 5' RACE reads, yielding one entry per CDR3 protein. The top ten hold about 3.5% of the sample, which has some 260,000 distinct CDR3 sequences, roughly 15% seen once. This sample is drawn from a study of T-cell memory formation after mild COVID-19. Points from the study as a whole: Pre-infection memory already had some responding clones, implying cross-reactive memory joined. Whether second-wave clones peaking at day 37 were SARS-CoV-2 specific went unconfirmed. Among clones contracting day 15 to 85, CD4/CD8 was balanced, whereas later expanders leaned CD4+.

The source of this sequence is a man between 18 and 35 years old who had mild COVID-19 (a few samples of this study predate the infection). Cell type and time point are not known. The sequenced sample was PBMCs or a T cell subset sorted from them (not recorded which).

The CDR3 reads CASSRYRAAYNEQFF. For the CDR3, the DNA is TGTGCCAGCAGCCGTTACAGGGCCGCCTACAATGAGCAGTTCTTC. V and J are TRBV7-2 and TRBJ2-1; perhaps TRBD1 as D (6 bases). This CDR3 has 15 amino acids. Looked up from germline, CDR1 is SGHTA and CDR2 is FQGNSA. V lost 5 bases to trimming and J lost 2 bases, with 13 bases between them. Combining the CDR3 with reference TRBV7-2 and TRBJ2-1 gives the whole variable domain GAGVSQSPSNKVTEKGKDVELRCDPISGHTALYWYRQSLGQGLEFLIYFQGNSAPDKSGLPSDRFSAERTGGSVSTLTIQRTQQEDSAVYLCASSRYRAAYNEQFFGPGTRLTVL.